A selection of T cell receptor beta chains follows, all from one sample in a study of OX40 agonist ivuxolimab in advanced cancers. Generated by immunoSEQ multiplex PCR, the TCRdb table keeps only in-frame clones and is missing some. The table includes 45,000 to 55,000 clones, about 81% detected once. This sample comprised CD4+ or CD8+ T cells sorted from blood, obtained in a trial of the OX40 agonist ivuxolimab. The receptors come from an adult with an advanced solid tumor such as melanoma, head and neck, liver or kidney cancer. Each CDR3 is given with its conserved first and last residue. D genes are given only for firm matches. Not all rows give a size; the values are once, few, many and, for expanded clones, a class.

abundance: NA
v_gene: TRBV5-1
j_gene: TRBJ1-2
d_gene: TRBD1
CDR3aa: CASSSGQGAGYTF
CDR3nt: TGCGCCAGCAGCTCTGGACAGGGGGCTGGCTACACCTTC

abundance: NA
v_gene: TRBV29-1
j_gene: TRBJ2-7
d_gene: NA
CDR3aa: CSVADRIYEQYF
CDR3nt: TGCAGCGTTGCGGACAGAATCTACGAGCAGTACTTC

abundance: NA
v_gene: TRBV2
j_gene: TRBJ2-1
d_gene: TRBD2
CDR3aa: CASSLGTSDEQFF
CDR3nt: TGTGCCAGCAGTCTCGGGACTAGCGATGAGCAGTTCTTC

abundance: few
v_gene: TRBV19
j_gene: TRBJ2-3
d_gene: NA
CDR3aa: CASSIGAAAGTQYF
CDR3nt: TGTGCCAGTAGTATCGGGGCGGCGGCGGGTACGCAGTATTTT

abundance: few
v_gene: TRBV5-8
j_gene: TRBJ1-4
d_gene: NA
CDR3aa: CASSLEGSRSEKLFF
CDR3nt: TGTGCCAGCAGCTTGGAGGGATCCCGATCTGAAAAACTGTTTTTT

abundance: NA
v_gene: TRBV23-1
j_gene: TRBJ1-1
d_gene: NA
CDR3aa: CASSHGSGTEAFF
CDR3nt: TGCGCCAGCAGTCACGGCTCTGGCACTGAAGCTTTCTTT

abundance: NA
v_gene: TRBV5-5
j_gene: TRBJ1-2
d_gene: TRBD1
CDR3aa: CASSLGGRGRGGYTF
CDR3nt: TGTGCCAGCAGCTTGGGTGGCAGGGGGCGAGGGGGCTACACCTTC

abundance: NA
v_gene: TRBV2
j_gene: TRBJ2-1
d_gene: TRBD2
CDR3aa: CASKGWASGINEQFF
CDR3nt: TGTGCCAGCAAGGGGTGGGCTAGCGGGATAAATGAGCAGTTCTTC

abundance: NA
v_gene: TRBV10-3
j_gene: TRBJ2-3
d_gene: NA
CDR3aa: CAISRGLDASAGTQYF
CDR3nt: TGTGCCATCAGTCGAGGACTGGATGCTAGTGCTGGTACGCAGTATTTT

abundance: NA
v_gene: TRBV2
j_gene: TRBJ1-5
d_gene: TRBD1
CDR3aa: CASRSGTGTNQPQHF
CDR3nt: TGTGCCAGCAGGTCCGGGACAGGGACCAATCAGCCCCAGCATTTT

abundance: NA
v_gene: TRBV2
j_gene: TRBJ1-3
d_gene: TRBD1
CDR3aa: CASLYRDRGSDTIYF
CDR3nt: TGTGCCAGCCTCTACCGGGACAGGGGGTCTGACACCATATATTTT

abundance: once
v_gene: TRBV7-3
j_gene: TRBJ2-2
d_gene: TRBD2
CDR3aa: CASSLDSGRARFGELFF
CDR3nt: TGTGCCAGCAGCTTAGATAGCGGGAGGGCCAGGTTCGGGGAGCTGTTTTTT

abundance: few
v_gene: TRBV19
j_gene: TRBJ1-5
d_gene: TRBD1
CDR3aa: CASRQGASNQPQHF
CDR3nt: TGTGCCAGCCGACAGGGGGCGAGCAATCAGCCCCAGCATTTT

abundance: NA
v_gene: TRBV5-5
j_gene: TRBJ1-4
d_gene: NA
CDR3aa: CASSLGAPSEKLFF
CDR3nt: TGTGCCAGCAGCTTGGGGGCTCCGAGCGAAAAACTGTTTTTT

abundance: NA
v_gene: TRBV7-2
j_gene: TRBJ2-1
d_gene: NA
CDR3aa: CASSLEVGASNEQFF
CDR3nt: TGTGCCAGCAGCTTAGAGGTAGGGGCTTCGAATGAGCAGTTCTTC

abundance: NA
v_gene: TRBV4-1
j_gene: TRBJ2-5
d_gene: TRBD1
CDR3aa: CASSQAGTAQETQYF
CDR3nt: TGCGCCAGCAGCCAAGCCGGGACAGCCCAAGAGACCCAGTACTTC

abundance: NA
v_gene: TRBV4-2
j_gene: TRBJ1-3
d_gene: NA
CDR3aa: CASSQNPLPIYF
CDR3nt: TGTGCCAGCAGCCAAAACCCCCTCCCCATATATTTT

abundance: few
v_gene: TRBV10-3
j_gene: TRBJ2-7
d_gene: NA
CDR3aa: CAISESQPYEQYF
CDR3nt: TGTGCCATCAGTGAGTCGCAACCGTACGAGCAGTACTTC

abundance: few
v_gene: TRBV7-9
j_gene: TRBJ2-7
d_gene: TRBD2
CDR3aa: CASSLAVAGGVEQYF
CDR3nt: TGTGCCAGCAGCTTAGCAGTTGCGGGAGGTGTCGAGCAGTACTTC

abundance: NA
v_gene: TRBV18
j_gene: TRBJ1-4
d_gene: NA
CDR3aa: CASSPAVLGQGEKLFF
CDR3nt: TGTGCCAGCTCCCCGGCCGTGTTGGGACAAGGAGAAAAACTGTTTTTT

abundance: NA
v_gene: TRBV28
j_gene: TRBJ1-3
d_gene: NA
CDR3aa: CASSPRGLRKSGNTIYF
CDR3nt: TGTGCCAGCAGTCCCCGAGGGCTTCGTAAATCTGGAAACACCATATATTTT

abundance: once
v_gene: TRBV4-2
j_gene: TRBJ1-3
d_gene: TRBD1
CDR3aa: CASSQADRASGNTIYF
CDR3nt: TGTGCCAGCAGCCAAGCGGACAGGGCCTCTGGAAACACCATATATTTT

abundance: NA
v_gene: TRBV28
j_gene: TRBJ1-6
d_gene: NA
CDR3aa: CASSLGSVASPLHF
CDR3nt: TGTGCCAGCAGTTTAGGCAGCGTGGCGTCACCCCTCCACTTT

abundance: NA
v_gene: TRBV11-3
j_gene: TRBJ2-1
d_gene: TRBD2
CDR3aa: CASSSALAGGSYNEQFF
CDR3nt: TGTGCCAGCAGCTCTGCACTAGCGGGAGGCTCCTACAATGAGCAGTTCTTC

abundance: NA
v_gene: TRBV7-6
j_gene: TRBJ2-7
d_gene: TRBD2
CDR3aa: CASSQRPSGRAPYEQYF
CDR3nt: TGTGCCAGCAGCCAACGTCCTAGCGGGAGGGCCCCTTACGAGCAGTACTTC

abundance: NA
v_gene: TRBV10-3
j_gene: TRBJ2-4
d_gene: TRBD2
CDR3aa: CAISESTSGTNIQYF
CDR3nt: TGTGCCATCAGTGAGTCTACTAGCGGGACCAACATTCAGTACTTC

abundance: NA
v_gene: TRBV23-1
j_gene: TRBJ2-5
d_gene: NA
CDR3aa: CASSSKWAQYF
CDR3nt: TGCGCCAGCAGCAGTAAGTGGGCCCAGTACTTC

abundance: NA
v_gene: TRBV5-1
j_gene: TRBJ2-7
d_gene: TRBD2
CDR3aa: CASSLRSGSDSEQYF
CDR3nt: TGCGCCAGCAGCCTTCGTAGCGGGAGTGATTCCGAGCAGTACTTC

abundance: NA
v_gene: TRBV12-1
j_gene: TRBJ2-6
d_gene: NA
CDR3aa: CASSGPIGQSRANVLTF
CDR3nt: TGTGCCAGCAGCGGTCCAATAGGACAAAGTCGGGCCAACGTCCTGACTTTC

abundance: few
v_gene: TRBV6-1
j_gene: TRBJ2-3
d_gene: NA
CDR3aa: CASQVGGSTDTQYF
CDR3nt: TGTGCCAGTCAGGTCGGGGGCAGCACAGATACGCAGTATTTT

abundance: NA
v_gene: TRBV6-1
j_gene: TRBJ2-2
d_gene: NA
CDR3aa: CASSEGTARGAGELFF
CDR3nt: TGTGCCAGCAGTGAAGGGACCGCCCGCGGGGCCGGGGAGCTGTTTTTT

abundance: NA
v_gene: TRBV6-4
j_gene: TRBJ2-7
d_gene: TRBD2
CDR3aa: CASSPPKGRGRLAGAAEQYF
CDR3nt: TGTGCCAGCAGTCCACCGAAGGGGCGAGGAAGACTAGCGGGAGCGGCCGAGCAGTACTTC

abundance: NA
v_gene: TRBV19
j_gene: TRBJ1-6
d_gene: NA
CDR3aa: CASSIQGRIGSPLHF
CDR3nt: TGTGCCAGTAGTATACAGGGGCGCATAGGCTCACCCCTCCACTTT

abundance: NA
v_gene: TRBV10-3
j_gene: TRBJ1-5
d_gene: TRBD1
CDR3aa: CAISDGQGRQPQHF
CDR3nt: TGTGCCATCAGTGACGGACAGGGGCGTCAGCCCCAGCATTTT

abundance: NA
v_gene: TRBV4-2
j_gene: TRBJ2-2
d_gene: NA
CDR3aa: CASSQDREVYNTGELFF
CDR3nt: TGTGCCAGCAGCCAAGACCGGGAAGTTTACAACACCGGGGAGCTGTTTTTT

abundance: NA
v_gene: TRBV7-2
j_gene: TRBJ2-3
d_gene: NA
CDR3aa: CASSLSRSPSDTQYF
CDR3nt: TGTGCCAGCAGCTTATCTCGGTCCCCGTCGGATACGCAGTATTTT